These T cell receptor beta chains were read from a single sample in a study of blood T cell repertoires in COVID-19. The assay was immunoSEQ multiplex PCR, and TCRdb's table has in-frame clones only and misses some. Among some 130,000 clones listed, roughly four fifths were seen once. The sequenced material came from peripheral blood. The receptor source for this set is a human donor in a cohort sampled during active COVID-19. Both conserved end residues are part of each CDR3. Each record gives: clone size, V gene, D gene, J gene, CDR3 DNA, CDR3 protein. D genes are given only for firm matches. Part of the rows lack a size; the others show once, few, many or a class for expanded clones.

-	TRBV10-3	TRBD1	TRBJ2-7	TGTGCCGACCATCACCCCGGGAACAGGGGGCAGTACTTC	CADHHPGNRGQYF
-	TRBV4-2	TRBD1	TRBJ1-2	TGTGCCAGCAGCCAAGGACAGGGGGCGTTTGGCTACACCTTC	CASSQGQGAFGYTF
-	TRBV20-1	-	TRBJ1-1	TGCAGTGCTAGTGACCCTCAGGGAAGGAACACTGAAGCTTTCTTT	CSASDPQGRNTEAFF
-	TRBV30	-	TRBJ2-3	TGTGCCTGGGGACCCTCCGGGATAAGCACAGATACGCAGTATTTT	CAWGPSGISTDTQYF
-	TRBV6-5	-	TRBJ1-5	TGTGCCAGCAGAAAGCAAGGTCGGGGCAATCAGCCCCAGCATTTT	CASRKQGRGNQPQHF
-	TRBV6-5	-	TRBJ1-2	TGTGCCAGCAGTTACTCGAGCACCCAGTACGGGGGCTACACCTTC	CASSYSSTQYGGYTF
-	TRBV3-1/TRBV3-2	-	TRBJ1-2	TGTGCCAGCAGCCCAACATACCTGAATAACTATGGCTACACCTTC	CASSPTYLNNYGYTF
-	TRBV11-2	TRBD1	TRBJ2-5	TGTGCCAGCAGCTCTAGACAGGGGAAAGAGACCCAGTACTTC	CASSSRQGKETQYF
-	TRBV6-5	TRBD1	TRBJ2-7	TGTGCCAGCAGGACAGGGTCGAACTACGAGCAGTACTTC	CASRTGSNYEQYF
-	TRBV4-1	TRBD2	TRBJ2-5	TGCGCCAGCAGCCAAGAGACTAGCGGGGGTCGGGAGACCCAGTACTTC	CASSQETSGGRETQYF
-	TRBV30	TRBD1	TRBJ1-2	TGTGCCTGGACCCCGGACAGGGGGCCTGGCTACACCTTC	CAWTPDRGPGYTF
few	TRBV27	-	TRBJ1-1	TGTGCCAGCTCCGTGGGGCTGAACACTGAAGCTTTCTTT	CASSVGLNTEAFF
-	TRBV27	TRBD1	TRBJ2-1	TGTGCCAGCAGTCCCCAGGACAGGGTTTACAATGAGCAGTTCTTC	CASSPQDRVYNEQFF
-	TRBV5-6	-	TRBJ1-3	TGTGCCAGCAGCCCTGTCGGAGGTGCCGGAAACACCATATATTTT	CASSPVGGAGNTIYF
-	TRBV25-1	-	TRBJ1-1	TGTGCCAGCAAATGGGAGGGGAACACTGAAGCTTTCTTT	CASKWEGNTEAFF
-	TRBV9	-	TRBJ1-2	TGTGCCAGCAGCGTAGTGGCCGGGGATCCAGGAATCTATGGCTACACCTTC	CASSVVAGDPGIYGYTF
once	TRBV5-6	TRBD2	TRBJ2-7	TGTGCCAGCAGCTTGGTCGGTTGGGGGGGCTCCTACGAGCAGTACTTC	CASSLVGWGGSYEQYF
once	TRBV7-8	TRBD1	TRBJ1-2	TGTGCCAGCAGCTCTCGGACAGGTAGACGGACACTCTACACCTTC	CASSSRTGRRTLYTF
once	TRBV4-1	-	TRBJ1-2	TGCGCCAGCAGCCAGTTGGGGGGAGGCTACACCTTC	CASSQLGGGYTF
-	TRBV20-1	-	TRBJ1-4	TGCAGTGTGGGAGTGGGTGAAAAACTGTTTTTT	CSVGVGEKLFF
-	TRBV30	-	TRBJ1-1	TGTGCCTGGAAGTCGACAACGAACACTGAAGCTTTCTTT	CAWKSTTNTEAFF
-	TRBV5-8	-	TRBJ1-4	TGTGCCAGCAGCTTGGCGGCGGTAGCGGGAAAACTGTTTTTT	CASSLAAVAGKLFF
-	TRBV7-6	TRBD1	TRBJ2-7	TGTGCCAGCAGCCCACCGGGACAGGCTTCGGAGCAGTACTTC	CASSPPGQASEQYF
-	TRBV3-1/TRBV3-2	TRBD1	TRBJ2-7	TGTGCCAGCAGCCAAGACGTGGTCAGGGGGTCCTACGAGCAGTACTTC	CASSQDVVRGSYEQYF
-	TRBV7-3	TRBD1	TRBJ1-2	TGTGCCAGCAGCTTAAAGGGACAGGGGGCGCGTGGCTACACCTTC	CASSLKGQGARGYTF
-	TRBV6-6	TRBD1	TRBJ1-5	TGTGCCAGCAGTTTCGGACAGGGCAGTCAGCCCCAGCATTTT	CASSFGQGSQPQHF
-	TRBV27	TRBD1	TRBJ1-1	TGTGCCAGCAGTTTATCGTGGACAGGGGGAACTGAAGCTTTCTTT	CASSLSWTGGTEAFF
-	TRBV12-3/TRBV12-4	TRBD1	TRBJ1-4	TGTGCCAGCAGATACAGGGGGCGTGAAAAACTGTTTTTT	CASRYRGREKLFF
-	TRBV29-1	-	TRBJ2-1	TGCAGCGTTCCCCCGCCCCAGAACTCCTACAATGAGCAGTTCTTC	CSVPPPQNSYNEQFF
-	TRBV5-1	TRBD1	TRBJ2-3	TGCGCCAGCAGTTCAAGACAGGGGAGCACAGATACGCAGTATTTT	CASSSRQGSTDTQYF
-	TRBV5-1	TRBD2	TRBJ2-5	TGCGCCAGCAGCCTGGGACTAGCGGGGGTGCGTGGGGAGACCCAGTACTTC	CASSLGLAGVRGETQYF
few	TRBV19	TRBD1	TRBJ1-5	TGTGCCAGTAGTGCTACAGGGGAGAGCAATCAGCCCCAGCATTTT	CASSATGESNQPQHF
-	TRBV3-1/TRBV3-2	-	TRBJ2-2	TGTGCCAGCTGCCATGGGGGCGGGGGAAGTACCGGGGAGCTGTTTTTT	CASCHGGGGSTGELFF
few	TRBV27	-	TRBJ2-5	TGTGCCAGCTCCGATCGGGATAGCAGGGAGACCCAGTACTTC	CASSDRDSRETQYF
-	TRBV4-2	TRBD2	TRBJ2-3	TGTGCCAGCAGCCTTATCGGGGGGGCAAGAGATACGCAGTATTTT	CASSLIGGARDTQYF
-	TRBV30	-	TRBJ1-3	TGTGCCTGGAGTAAGCGCAGGGCCGCAAACACCATATATTTT	CAWSKRRAANTIYF
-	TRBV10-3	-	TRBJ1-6	TGTGCCACCCTGACTGAACTCAATTCACCCCTCCACTTT	CATLTELNSPLHF
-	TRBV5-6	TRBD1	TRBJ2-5	TGTGCCAGCAGCTTGGACAGGGGACAGACCCAGTACTTC	CASSLDRGQTQYF
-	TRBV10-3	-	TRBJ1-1	TGTGCCATCAGACCATCCGGGGGGGGAAACACTGAAGCTTTCTTT	CAIRPSGGGNTEAFF
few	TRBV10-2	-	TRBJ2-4	TGCGCCAGCCGAGAGGGCATTCAGTACTTC	CASREGIQYF
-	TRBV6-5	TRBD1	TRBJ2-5	TGTGCCAGCAGTTACTCGACAGGGACGGAGACCCAGTACTTC	CASSYSTGTETQYF
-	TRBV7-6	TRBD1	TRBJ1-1	TGTGCCAGCAGCACCAACAGGGGGGTGAACACTGAAGCTTTCTTT	CASSTNRGVNTEAFF
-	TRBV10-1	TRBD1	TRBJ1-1	TGCGCCAGCAGTGGCTACAGGGGTCTTGAAGCTTTCTTT	CASSGYRGLEAFF
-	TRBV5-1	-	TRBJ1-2	TGCGCCAGCAGCGGTGGGGAACAGGGAGATGGCTACACCTTC	CASSGGEQGDGYTF
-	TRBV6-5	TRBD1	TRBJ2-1	TGTGCCAGCAGTCTGGGACAGGGACGTAATGAGCAGTTCTTC	CASSLGQGRNEQFF
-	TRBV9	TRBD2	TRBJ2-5	TGTGCCAGCAGCGTAGGCGGTAGCGGGGGGCCGCAAGAGACCCAGTACTTC	CASSVGGSGGPQETQYF
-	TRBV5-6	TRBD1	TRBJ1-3	TGTGCCAGCAGCCAGACCGGGACAGATACTGACACCATATATTTT	CASSQTGTDTDTIYF
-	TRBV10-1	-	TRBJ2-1	TGCGCCAGCAGTCCCAATTACAATGAGCAGTTCTTC	CASSPNYNEQFF